The 16 T cell receptor beta chains below all came from one sample that was sequenced in a study of vaccination and CD4 T cells after COVID-19. Treatment indicated: approximately nine-day PBMC culture with coronavirus spike peptide pools or control peptides (ViraFEST assay). Their specific antigens are unknown. Researchers used the Oncomine TCR Beta short-read assay to sequence DNA from cultured CD4+ T cells. From the PCR reads, TCRdb called clonotypes with MiXCR, one entry per CDR3 protein. Of about 10,000 distinct CDR3 sequences in the sample, about 61% were seen once. The sequencing here drew on CD4+ T cells from blood, cultured in vitro, taken before SARS-CoV-2 vaccination. These receptors all come from a human donor who had recovered from COVID-19.

Concerning this clonotype: Since no conserved phenylalanine or tryptophan closes the CDR3, a read error is the likely cause. The rearrangement links TRBV5-6 to TRBJ2-5, with no clear D. CDR1 is SGHDT, CDR2 YYEEEE, per germline. V was clipped by 2 bases and J by 1 base, with 9 bases between them. The CDR3 has 14 amino acids. The CDR3: CASSLRFIQETQYL. In DNA form, the CDR3 reads TGTGCCAGCAGCTTAAGGTTTATCCAAGAGACCCAGTACTTA.

CDR3 protein: CSASPEIAGGAAGGTQYF. In DNA form, the CDR3 reads TGCAGTGCTAGCCCAGAAATAGCGGGAGGGGCCGCCGGAGGGACCCAGTACTTC. The V and J genes are TRBV20-1 and TRBJ2-5; 11 nucleotides agree with TRBD2. Germline-derived CDR1 and CDR2 are DFQATT and SNEGSKA (reference sequence). The CDR3 totals 18 residues. The junction had 19 bases not matched to a gene; V was cut back by 3 bases and J by 7 bases.

The chain joins TRBV27 to TRBJ2-5; D perhaps matches TRBD1 (6 bases). V lost 5 bases to trimming and J lost 5 bases, with 12 bases between them. The CDR3 covers 13 residues. From germline, CDR1 is MNHEY and CDR2 SMNVEV (reference sequence). CDR3 in amino acids: CASSRAGVETQYF. CDR3 DNA: TGTGCCAGCAGTAGGGCAGGGGTTGAGACCCAGTACTTC.

The V call is TRBV2, the J call TRBJ1-2; a possible D gene is TRBD1 (6 bases). The CDR3 runs to 14 residues. With 6 bases removed from V and 7 bases from J, the gap between germline ends came to 18 bases. Germline loops: CDR1 SNHLY, CDR2 FYNNEI. Here the CDR3 DNA reads TGTGCCAGCAGCGCCGACAGGTTCAACGTTGGCTACACCTTC. This codes for CASSADRFNVGYTF. Full variable domain (missing parts from reference TRBV2 and TRBJ1-2): EPEVTQTPSHQVTQMGQEVILRCVPISNHLYFYWYRQILGQKVEFLVSFYNNEISEKSEIFDDQFSVERPDGSNFTLKIRSTKLEDSAMYFCASSADRFNVGYTFGSGTRLTVV.

The chain couples TRBV20-1 to TRBJ1-2; D is ambiguous. The CDR3 consists of 13 residues. The V and J ends lost 2 bases and 5 bases respectively, with 12 bases between them. Germline V CDR1 and CDR2: DFQATT, SNEGSKA (reference sequence). In DNA, the CDR3 is TGCAGTGCTAGACCCCCTCCGAGATATGGCTACACCTTC. This encodes CSARPPPRYGYTF.

The chain employs TRBV28 and TRBJ2-3; D possibly corresponds to TRBD2 (6 bases). The V end was cut by 4 bases, the J end by 6 bases, with 23 bases between. Germline values: CDR1 MDHEN, CDR2 SYDVKM. The CDR3 totals 17 residues. CDR3 amino acids: CASSSPSGRPVMDTQYF. The CDR3 coding sequence is TGTGCCAGCAGTTCCCCCTCAGGGAGGCCTGTTATGGATACGCAGTATTTT.

The V gene is TRBV21-1, the J gene TRBJ2-7. TRBV21-1 corresponds to a pseudogene. The CDR3 is 9 residues long. The CDR3 DNA reads as TGTGCCACGAAGGACGAGCAGTACTTC. Residues: CATKDEQYF.

This sequence joins TRBV21-1 and TRBJ1-1; TRBD1, the table's D call, lacks a check against the DNA. TRBV21-1 corresponds to a pseudogene. The CDR3 extends over 11 amino acids. For the CDR3, the DNA is TGTGCCAGCAGGACGGGGGGTGAAGCTTTCTTT. The encoded protein is CASRTGGEAFF.

In DNA, the CDR3 is TGCAGTGCTAGAGGCGTTACCGGCTACACCTTC. As protein: CSARGVTGYTF. The V call is TRBV20-1, the J call TRBJ1-2; D not certain. CDR1 DFQATT and CDR2 SNEGSKA come from the germline V gene (reference sequence). Trimming removed 1 base from V and 8 bases from J, with 8 bases in between. This CDR3 has 11 residues.

V is TRBV19 and J is TRBJ2-5; 8 nucleotides match TRBD1. The V gene end was trimmed by 6 bases and the J gene end by 5 bases; junction bases not matched to a gene: 14. This CDR3 has 16 residues. CDR1 is LNHDA and CDR2 is SQIVND in the germline V gene (reference sequence). The CDR3 loop reads CASSKPSGGGKETQYF. As DNA, the CDR3 is TGTGCCAGTAGCAAACCCTCAGGGGGCGGAAAGGAGACCCAGTACTTC.

J is TRBJ2-7 and V is TRBV12-3 or TRBV12-4; tentative D call: TRBD2 (5 bases). The ends were cut back, 5 bases at V and 5 bases at J, with 13 bases in the middle. The CDR3 is 13 amino acids. CDR3 loop: CASSLHTGNEQYF. For the CDR3, the DNA is TGTGCCAGCAGTCTCCATACGGGAAACGAGCAGTACTTC.

The V and J genes are TRBV7-9 and TRBJ2-7, with 7 bases identical to TRBD1. This CDR3 spans 14 amino acids. The J segment lost 4 bases and the V segment lost 3 bases, leaving 6 bases of the junction unmatched. From germline, CDR1 is SEHNR and CDR2 FQNEAQ (reference sequence). In nucleotides, the CDR3 is TGTGCCAGCAGCTTGGGCAGGGGGAATTACGAGCAGTACTTC. Protein product: CASSLGRGNYEQYF.

V usage is TRBV12-3 or TRBV12-4 and J usage is TRBJ1-2; D possibly corresponds to TRBD1 (6 bases). This CDR3 has 12 residues. The germline V and J ends were trimmed by 6 bases and 5 bases, with 10 bases remaining between them. CDR3 in amino acids: CASRAGQYGYTF. CDR3 in DNA: TGTGCCAGCAGGGCCGGACAGTATGGCTACACCTTC.

Of note for this clonotype: One end of the junction is discordant with germline, which a read error may explain. The chain joins TRBV20-1 to TRBJ2-3; possibly TRBD2 for D (6 bases). The CDR3 is 18 residues long. Germline CDR1 is DFQATT and CDR2 is SNEGSKA (reference sequence). The CDR3 bases are TGCGGTGCTAGCCCGGGGCTCGGGCGGGATTCTAGCACAGATACGCAGTATTTT. It encodes CGASPGLGRDSSTDTQYF.

This clonotype appeared a few times. J is TRBJ1-3 and V is TRBV28; TRBD1 is a possible D gene (6 bases). From germline, CDR1 is MDHEN and CDR2 SYDVKM. The CDR3 is 15 amino acids. V lost 5 bases to trimming and J lost 0 bases, with 11 bases between them. This CDR3 is CASSTQTGSGNTIYF. The DNA of the CDR3 is TGTGCCAGCAGTACCCAGACAGGCTCTGGAAACACCATATATTTT.

The V and J genes are TRBV7-2 and TRBJ2-7; 8 positions match TRBD1. This CDR3 is built from 14 residues. V was clipped by 3 bases and J by 6 bases; unmatched bases: 7. Germline CDR1 reads SGHTA; CDR2 reads FQGNSA. In DNA form, the CDR3 reads TGTGCCAGCAGCTTTGGCAGGGGGCAGGGCGAGCAGTACTTC. Its translation: CASSFGRGQGEQYF.